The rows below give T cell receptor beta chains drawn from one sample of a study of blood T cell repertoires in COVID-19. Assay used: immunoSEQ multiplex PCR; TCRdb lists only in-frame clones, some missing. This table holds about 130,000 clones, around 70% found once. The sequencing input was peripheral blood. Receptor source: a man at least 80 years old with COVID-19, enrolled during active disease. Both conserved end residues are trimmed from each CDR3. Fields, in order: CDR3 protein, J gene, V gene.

ATSKDREGNQPQH,TRBJ1-5,TRBV15
ASSEPGRGGYTEAF,TRBJ1-1,TRBV25-1
ASSQESAGGRNEQF,TRBJ2-1,TRBV4-2
ASSFQLAGKSQF,TRBJ2-1,TRBV27
ASRQTGGLDEQF,TRBJ2-1,TRBV28
ASSSGPGSTGLF,TRBJ1-4,TRBV6-1
ASSLLPDRANEQY,TRBJ2-7,TRBV6-5
ASSWQGPENSPLH,TRBJ1-6,TRBV28
ASSFGLAGVSQETQY,TRBJ2-5,TRBV7-2
ASSFLAGGPITDTQY,TRBJ2-3,TRBV6-2/TRBV6-3
ASSPPGTPGGTQY,TRBJ2-5,TRBV18
ASRTREDDGYT,TRBJ1-2,TRBV28
ASSKEGGEGNTIY,TRBJ1-3,TRBV21-1
ASSLSRGTGSYEQY,TRBJ2-7,TRBV27
ASSQDRGTVSEKLF,TRBJ1-4,TRBV4-1
ASSPGQSLGETQY,TRBJ2-5,TRBV3-1/TRBV3-2
ASSQRGGSAYNEQF,TRBJ2-1,TRBV14
ASSPIGTALGEQF,TRBJ2-1,TRBV7-9
ASSLTWTAEQF,TRBJ2-1,TRBV7-9
ASSDDRAGRQTQY,TRBJ2-5,TRBV11-2
ASSPGGTSYEQY,TRBJ2-7,TRBV18
ASSQEGVISYEQY,TRBJ2-7,TRBV4-2
ASSVLAVTDTEAF,TRBJ1-1,TRBV5-1
ASSDAPYSVYNEQF,TRBJ2-1,TRBV9
AISDTGPPSTDTQY,TRBJ2-3,TRBV10-3
ASSLGQFYEQY,TRBJ2-7,TRBV7-9
ASSVASLASEQY,TRBJ2-7,TRBV19
ASSEPPGSYT,TRBJ1-2,TRBV2
ASSLEGGQGSFKTEAF,TRBJ1-1,TRBV7-2
ASSFGGGRYNEQF,TRBJ2-1,TRBV28
ASSLARREYEQY,TRBJ2-7,TRBV7-9